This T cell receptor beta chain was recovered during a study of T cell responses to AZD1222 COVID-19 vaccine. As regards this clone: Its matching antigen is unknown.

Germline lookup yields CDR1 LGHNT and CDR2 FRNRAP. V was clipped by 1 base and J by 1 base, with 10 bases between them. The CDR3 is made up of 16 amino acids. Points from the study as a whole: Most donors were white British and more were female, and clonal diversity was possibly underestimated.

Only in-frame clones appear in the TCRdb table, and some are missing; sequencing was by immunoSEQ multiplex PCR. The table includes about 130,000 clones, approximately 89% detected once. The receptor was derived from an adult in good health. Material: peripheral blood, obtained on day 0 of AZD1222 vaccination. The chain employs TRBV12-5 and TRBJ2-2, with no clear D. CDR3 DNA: TGTGCTAGTGGTTTGGATTCCCCCAGGAACACCGGGGAGCTGTTTTTT. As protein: CASGLDSPRNTGELFF.